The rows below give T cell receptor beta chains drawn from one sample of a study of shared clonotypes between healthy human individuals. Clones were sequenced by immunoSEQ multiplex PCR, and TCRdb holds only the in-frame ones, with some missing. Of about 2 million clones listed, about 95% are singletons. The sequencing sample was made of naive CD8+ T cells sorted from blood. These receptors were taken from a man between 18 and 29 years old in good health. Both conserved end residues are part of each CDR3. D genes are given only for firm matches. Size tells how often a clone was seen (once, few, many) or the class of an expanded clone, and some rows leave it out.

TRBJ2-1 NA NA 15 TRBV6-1 TGTGCCAGCAGTGAATGGGGCCCCCAGGAGGATGAGCAGTTCTTC CASSEWGPQEDEQFF
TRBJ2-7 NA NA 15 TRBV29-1 TGCAGCGTTGAAGTCCGGTCCGGGGGTGATTACGAGCAGTACTTC CSVEVRSGGDYEQYF
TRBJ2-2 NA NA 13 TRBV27 TGTGCCAGCAGTTACCAGGGTACCGGGGAGCTGTTTTTT CASSYQGTGELFF
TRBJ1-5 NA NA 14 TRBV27 TGTGCCAGCAGTTTTGCGGGGAGCAATCAGCCCCAGCATTTT CASSFAGSNQPQHF
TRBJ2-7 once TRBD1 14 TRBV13 TGTGCCAGCAGCTTTGGGGGACAGGGGGCCGAGCAGTACTTC CASSFGGQGAEQYF
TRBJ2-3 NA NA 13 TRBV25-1 TGTGTCCCGAAGGGACTTCTCACAGATACGCAGTATTTT CVPKGLLTDTQYF
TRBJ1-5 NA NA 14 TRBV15 TGTGCCACCAGCAAAGAGGGGATCGGCCAGCCCCAGCATTTT CATSKEGIGQPQHF
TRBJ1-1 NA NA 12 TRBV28 TGTGCCAGCAGTTTCGCGCCATCTGAAGCTTTCTTT CASSFAPSEAFF
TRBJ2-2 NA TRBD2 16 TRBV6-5 TGTGCCAGCAGTTATAAAAGCCTAGCGGGTACCGGGGAGCTGTTTTTT CASSYKSLAGTGELFF
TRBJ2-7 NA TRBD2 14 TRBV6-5 TGTGCCAGCTTCGGGGGGACTAGCGGTTACGAGCAGTACTTC CASFGGTSGYEQYF
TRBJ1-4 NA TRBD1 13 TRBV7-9 TGTGCCAGCACCGGACAGGAATTTGAAAAACTGTTTTTT CASTGQEFEKLFF
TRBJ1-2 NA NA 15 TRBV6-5 TGTGCCAGCAGTTACTCGTCGGCAGTATTCTATGGCTACACCTTC CASSYSSAVFYGYTF
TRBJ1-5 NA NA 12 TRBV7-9 TGTGCCAGCAGCCCCGGGAATCAGCCCCAGCATTTT CASSPGNQPQHF
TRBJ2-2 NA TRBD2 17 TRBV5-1 TGCGCCAGCAGCGCCTTCGGGACTAGCGGGAGTGAAGGGGAGCTGTTTTTT CASSAFGTSGSEGELFF
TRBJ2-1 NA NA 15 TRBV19 TGTGCTTGCGGTCCCGACTCAGCCCCCTACAATGAGCAGTTCTTC CACGPDSAPYNEQFF
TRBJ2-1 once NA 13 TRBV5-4 TGTGCCAGCAGCTTGAGGGGAGGCGATGAGCAGTTCTTC CASSLRGGDEQFF
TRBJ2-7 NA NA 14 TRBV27 TGTGCCAGCAGTTTCGGAGACAGTAGTTACGAGCAGTACTTC CASSFGDSSYEQYF
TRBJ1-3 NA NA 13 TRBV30 TGTGCCTGGAGTATAGACAGCCGAAACACCATATATTTT CAWSIDSRNTIYF
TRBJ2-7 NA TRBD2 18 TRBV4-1 TGCGCCAGCAGCTCTCGGACTAGCGGAACCCCTCGGGTCTACGAGCAGTACTTC CASSSRTSGTPRVYEQYF
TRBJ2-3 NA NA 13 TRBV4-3 TGCGCCAGCAGCCAAGTCCGAGCAGATACGCAGTATTTT CASSQVRADTQYF
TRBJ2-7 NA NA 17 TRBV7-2 TGTGCCAGCACCCCCTCCCCCCTAGCGCCTTACTCCTACGAGCAGTACTTC CASTPSPLAPYSYEQYF
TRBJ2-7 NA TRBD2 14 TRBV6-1 TGTGCCTCGTTAACTAGCGGGAGTTTCTACGAGCAGTACTTC CASLTSGSFYEQYF
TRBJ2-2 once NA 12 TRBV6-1 TGTGCCAGCGGTCCAGGCCACGGGGAGCTGTTTTTT CASGPGHGELFF
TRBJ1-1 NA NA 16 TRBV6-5 TGTGCCAGCAGTTACTCGATAGGCAGGGGCAACACTGAAGCTTTCTTT CASSYSIGRGNTEAFF
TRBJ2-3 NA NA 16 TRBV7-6 TGTGCCAGCAGCTTAGAATCCTACGGGGGCACAGATACGCAGTATTTT CASSLESYGGTDTQYF
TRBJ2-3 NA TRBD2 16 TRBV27 TGTGCCAGCAGCTTTATGGGGGGGGTTAGCACAGATACGCAGTATTTT CASSFMGGVSTDTQYF
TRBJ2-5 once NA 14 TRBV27 TGTGCCAGCGGGGAGGGGGCTATTAGTGAGACCCAGTACTTC CASGEGAISETQYF
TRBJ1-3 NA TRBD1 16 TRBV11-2 TGTGCCAGCAGCTTAGGGCCAGGGACAGGGGAAAACACCATATATTTT CASSLGPGTGENTIYF
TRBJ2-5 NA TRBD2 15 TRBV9 TGTGCCAGCAGCGACTTAGCGGGGGGCCGGGAGACCCAGTACTTC CASSDLAGGRETQYF
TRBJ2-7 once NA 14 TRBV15 TGTGCCACCAGCAGCCGGGAGCTCGCCTACGAGCAGTACTTC CATSSRELAYEQYF
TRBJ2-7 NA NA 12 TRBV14 TGTGCCAGCAGCCAACTCTCCTACGAGCAGTACTTC CASSQLSYEQYF
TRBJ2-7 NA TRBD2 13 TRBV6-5 TGTGCCACCTTCGGGGGACTAGCGTCCGAGCAGTACTTC CATFGGLASEQYF
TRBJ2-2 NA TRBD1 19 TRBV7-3 TGTGCCAGCAGCTTAATTGACAGGGGGTTTTTGGGTGACACCGGGGAGCTGTTTTTT CASSLIDRGFLGDTGELFF
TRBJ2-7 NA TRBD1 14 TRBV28 TGTGCCAGCAGTTTTGGGGACAGCCCCTACGAGCAGTACTTC CASSFGDSPYEQYF